Below, one T cell receptor (beta chain) is given with its context. Its antigen is unknown. The repertoire was sequenced with immunoSEQ multiplex PCR; TCRdb's copy has only in-frame clones and lacks some. The table shows about 35,000 clones, with over 80% occurring only once. This CDR3 has 13 residues. V was shortened by 4 bases and J by 1 base, with 7 bases between the two germline ends. Germline V gene data show CDR1 as LNHDA and CDR2 as SQIVND (reference sequence). Enrollment shut out patients with autoimmune disease history or systemic immunosuppression. The data are from a study of OX40 agonist ivuxolimab in advanced cancers. Overall study results and limits: Both CD4+ and CD8+ T cell populations in blood had undergone clonal expansion by week 6 at 0.1 to 3.0 mg/kg.

This clonotype was sampled from an adult with an advanced solid tumor such as melanoma, head and neck, liver or kidney cancer. The chain joins TRBV19 to TRBJ1-1, with D hard to call. Sequenced material: CD4+ or CD8+ T cells sorted from blood, taken in a trial of the OX40 agonist ivuxolimab. The CDR3 is CASSTNKNTEAFF. The DNA of the CDR3 is TGTGCCAGTAGTACAAACAAGAACACTGAAGCTTTCTTT.